The clone carrying this TCR beta chain was seen more than once but under ten times. It was with unique molecular identifiers that the TCRbeta library was prepared. From the PCR reads, TCRdb called clonotypes with MiXCR, one entry per CDR3 protein. The sample holds over 200,000 distinct CDR3 sequences, roughly a tenth seen once. Germline V gene data show CDR1 as KGHDR and CDR2 as SFDVKD. The CDR3 spans 13 residues. V was trimmed by 2 bases and J by 8 bases, leaving 8 bases between them. The data derive from a study of T-cell reconstitution after alpha-beta-depleted transplantation in children. The sequence came from a human donor who donated a stem cell graft to a child with acute lymphoblastic leukemia. This specimen consisted of PBMCs from the stem cell graft donor, obtained from the stem cell graft. This rearrangement joins TRBV24-1 to TRBJ2-2, with D hard to call. Here the CDR3 reads CATSDSGQGELFF. The CDR3 DNA reads as TGTGCCACCAGTGATTCCGGGCAGGGGGAGCTGTTTTTT.